This record looks at one T cell receptor beta chain sequence and its context. Its antigen remains unknown. Trimming at V came to 0 bases and at J to 6 bases, leaving 8 bases not matched to a gene. CDR3 length equals 16 residues. CDR1 and CDR2 (germline): SQVTM, ANQGSEA. Sorting from PBMCs produced CD4+ and CD8+ T cells. These data originate in a study of CD8+ T cells in alopecia areata. The study's findings and limits: Sequences from scalp samples also cover resident alphabeta T cells of normal skin. Possibly because of HLA-related factors, TCR sharing was less clear across patients than in mice.

Extracted RNA was reverse transcribed, and the resulting cDNA served as sequencing template. Repertoires were generated with immunoSEQ multiplex PCR, while TCRdb's copy carries only in-frame clones and drops some. The sample lists about 140,000 clones, about three fifths occurring once. The chain is built from TRBV29-1 and TRBJ2-1; 10 bases match TRBD1. This clonotype was obtained from a human donor in good health. The sequenced sample consisted of CD4+ T cells sorted from blood. This CDR3 is CSVEDTGQGLGNEQFF. CDR3 coding DNA: TGCAGCGTTGAAGATACGGGACAGGGGCTAGGCAATGAGCAGTTCTTC.